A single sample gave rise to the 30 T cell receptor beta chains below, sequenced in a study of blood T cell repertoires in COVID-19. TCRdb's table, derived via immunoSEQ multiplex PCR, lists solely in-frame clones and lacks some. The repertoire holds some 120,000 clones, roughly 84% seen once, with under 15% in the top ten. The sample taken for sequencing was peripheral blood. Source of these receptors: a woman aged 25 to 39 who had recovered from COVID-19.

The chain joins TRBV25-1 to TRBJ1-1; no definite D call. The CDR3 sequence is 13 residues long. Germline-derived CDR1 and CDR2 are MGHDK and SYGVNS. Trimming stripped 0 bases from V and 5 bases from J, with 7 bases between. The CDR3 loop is CASSEYRGTEAFF. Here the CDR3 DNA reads TGTGCCAGCAGTGAATATCGAGGGACTGAAGCTTTCTTT.

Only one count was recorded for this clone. The CDR3 DNA is TGTGCCAGCAGCCAAGATAGCGACGGTTCCTACGAGCAGTACTTC. Translation: CASSQDSDGSYEQYF. This chain joins TRBV3-1 (or the pseudogene TRBV3-2) and TRBJ2-7; TRBD2 is a possible D gene (5 bases). Germline CDR1 is LGHDT and CDR2 is YNNKEL (reference sequence). This CDR3 has 15 amino acids. Trimming cost V 0 bases and J 1 base, with 10 bases left between them.

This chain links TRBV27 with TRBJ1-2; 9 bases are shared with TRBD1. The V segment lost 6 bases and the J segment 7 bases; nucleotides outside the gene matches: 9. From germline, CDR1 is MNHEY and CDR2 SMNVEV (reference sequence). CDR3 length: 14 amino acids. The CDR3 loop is CASRPGDRASGYTF. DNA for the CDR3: TGTGCCAGCAGACCTGGGGACAGGGCAAGTGGCTACACCTTC.

CDR3 nucleotides: TGCAGCGTTGAAACCCCGGACAGGGATGGCTACACCTTC. The encoded protein is CSVETPDRDGYTF. The chain recombines TRBV29-1 with TRBJ1-2, with 8 nucleotides matching TRBD1. V lost 2 bases to trimming and J lost 6 bases; unmatched junction nucleotides: 5. The CDR3 extends over 13 amino acids. Germline V gene lookup returns CDR1 SQVTM and CDR2 ANQGSEA.

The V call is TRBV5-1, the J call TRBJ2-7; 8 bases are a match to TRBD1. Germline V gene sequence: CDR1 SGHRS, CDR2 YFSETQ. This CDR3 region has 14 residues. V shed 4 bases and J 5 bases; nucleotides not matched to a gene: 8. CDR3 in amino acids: CASSGLTGADEQYF. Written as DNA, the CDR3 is TGCGCCAGCAGCGGCCTGACAGGGGCGGACGAGCAGTACTTC. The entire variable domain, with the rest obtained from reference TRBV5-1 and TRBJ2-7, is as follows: KAGVTQTPRYLIKTRGQQVTLSCSPISGHRSVSWYQQTPGQGLQFLFEYFSETQRNKGNFPGRFSGRQFSNSRSEMNVSTLELGDSALYLCASSGLTGADEQYFGPGTRLTVT.

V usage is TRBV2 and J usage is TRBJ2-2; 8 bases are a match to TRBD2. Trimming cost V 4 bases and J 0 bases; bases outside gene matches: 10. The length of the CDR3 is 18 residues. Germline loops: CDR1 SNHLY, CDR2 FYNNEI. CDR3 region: CASSGEGQTSANTGELFF. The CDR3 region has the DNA TGTGCCAGCAGTGGGGAGGGGCAGACTAGCGCGAACACCGGGGAGCTGTTTTTT.

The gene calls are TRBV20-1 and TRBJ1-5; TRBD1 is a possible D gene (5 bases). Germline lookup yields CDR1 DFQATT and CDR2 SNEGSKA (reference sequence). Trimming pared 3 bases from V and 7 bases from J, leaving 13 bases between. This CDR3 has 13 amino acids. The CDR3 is CSASSFQGQPQHF. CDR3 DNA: TGCAGTGCTAGTTCGTTTCAGGGACAGCCCCAGCATTTT.

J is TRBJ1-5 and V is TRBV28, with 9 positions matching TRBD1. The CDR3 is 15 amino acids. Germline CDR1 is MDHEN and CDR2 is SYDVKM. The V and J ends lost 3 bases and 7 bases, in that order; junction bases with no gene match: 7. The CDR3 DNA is TGTGCCAGCAGTTTCGGGACAGGGTTTTACCAGCCCCAGCATTTT. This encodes CASSFGTGFYQPQHF.

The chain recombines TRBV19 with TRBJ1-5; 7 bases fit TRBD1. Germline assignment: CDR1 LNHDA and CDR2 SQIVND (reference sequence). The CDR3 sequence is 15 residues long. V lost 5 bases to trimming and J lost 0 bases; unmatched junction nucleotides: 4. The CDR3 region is CASSVGQVSNQPQHF. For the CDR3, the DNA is TGTGCCAGTAGTGTTGGACAGGTTAGCAATCAGCCCCAGCATTTT.

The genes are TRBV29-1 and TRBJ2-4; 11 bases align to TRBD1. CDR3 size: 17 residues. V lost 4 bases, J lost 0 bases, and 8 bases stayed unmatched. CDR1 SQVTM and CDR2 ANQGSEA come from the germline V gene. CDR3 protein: CSVVGQGAAGAKNIQYF. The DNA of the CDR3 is TGCAGCGTTGTCGGACAGGGGGCGGCTGGAGCCAAAAACATTCAGTACTTC.

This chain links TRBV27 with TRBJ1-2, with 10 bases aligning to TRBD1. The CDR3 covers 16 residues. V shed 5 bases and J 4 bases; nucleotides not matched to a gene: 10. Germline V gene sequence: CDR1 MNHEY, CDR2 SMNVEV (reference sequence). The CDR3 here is CASSPQPRQGAYGYTF. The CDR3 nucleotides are TGTGCCAGCAGTCCTCAACCCCGACAGGGGGCCTATGGCTACACCTTC.

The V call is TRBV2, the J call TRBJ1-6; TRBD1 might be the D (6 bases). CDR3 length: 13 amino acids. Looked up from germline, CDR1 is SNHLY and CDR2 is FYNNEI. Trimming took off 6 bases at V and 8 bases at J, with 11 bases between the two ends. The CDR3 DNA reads TGTGCCAGCAGGATATGGACAGATTCACCCCTCCACTTT. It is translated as CASRIWTDSPLHF.

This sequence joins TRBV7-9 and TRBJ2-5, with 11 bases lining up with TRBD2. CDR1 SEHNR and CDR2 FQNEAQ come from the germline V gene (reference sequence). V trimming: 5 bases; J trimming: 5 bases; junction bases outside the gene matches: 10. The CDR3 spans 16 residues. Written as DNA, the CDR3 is TGTGCCAGCAGCCCTCAGGACGGGACTAGCGGTGAGACCCAGTACTTC. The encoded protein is CASSPQDGTSGETQYF.

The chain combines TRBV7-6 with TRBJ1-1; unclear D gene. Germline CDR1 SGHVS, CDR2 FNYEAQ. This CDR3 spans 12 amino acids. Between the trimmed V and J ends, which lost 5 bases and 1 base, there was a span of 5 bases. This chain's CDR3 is CASSEGNTEAFF. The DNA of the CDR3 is TGTGCCAGCAGCGAGGGGAACACTGAAGCTTTCTTT.

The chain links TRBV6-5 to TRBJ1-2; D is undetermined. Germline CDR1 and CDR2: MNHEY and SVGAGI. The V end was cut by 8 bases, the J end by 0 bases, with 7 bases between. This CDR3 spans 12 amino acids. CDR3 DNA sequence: TGTGCCAGCTTCGGGACTAACTATGGCTACACCTTC. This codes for CASFGTNYGYTF.

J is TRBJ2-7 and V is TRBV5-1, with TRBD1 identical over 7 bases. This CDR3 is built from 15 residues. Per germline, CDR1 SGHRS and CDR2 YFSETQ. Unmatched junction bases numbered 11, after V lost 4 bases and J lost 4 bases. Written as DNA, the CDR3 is TGCGCCAGCAGCGACCGACAGGGTGTCACATACGAGCAGTACTTC. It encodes CASSDRQGVTYEQYF. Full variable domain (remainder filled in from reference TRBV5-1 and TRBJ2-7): KAGVTQTPRYLIKTRGQQVTLSCSPISGHRSVSWYQQTPGQGLQFLFEYFSETQRNKGNFPGRFSGRQFSNSRSEMNVSTLELGDSALYLCASSDRQGVTYEQYFGPGTRLTVT.

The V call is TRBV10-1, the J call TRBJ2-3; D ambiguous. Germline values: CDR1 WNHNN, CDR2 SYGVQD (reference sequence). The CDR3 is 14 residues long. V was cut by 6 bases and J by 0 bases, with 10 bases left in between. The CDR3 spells CASSSVASTDTQYF. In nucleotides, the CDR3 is TGCGCCAGCAGCTCGGTCGCTAGCACAGATACGCAGTATTTT.

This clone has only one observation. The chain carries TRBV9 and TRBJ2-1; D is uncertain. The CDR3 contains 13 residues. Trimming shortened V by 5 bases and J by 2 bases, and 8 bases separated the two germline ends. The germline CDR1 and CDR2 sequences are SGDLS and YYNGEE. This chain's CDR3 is CASSLAAYNEQFF. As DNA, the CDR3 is TGTGCCAGCAGTCTGGCGGCCTACAATGAGCAGTTCTTC.

The CDR3 spells CASSEEGLAGWSGELFF. In nucleotides, the CDR3 is TGTGCCAGCAGTGAAGAGGGACTAGCGGGGTGGTCCGGGGAGCTGTTTTTT. The chain employs TRBV2 and TRBJ2-2; TRBD2 matches 13 bases. The V gene end was trimmed by 1 base and the J gene end by 6 bases; junction bases not matched to a gene: 5. CDR1 is SNHLY and CDR2 is FYNNEI in the germline V gene. CDR3 length: 17 residues.

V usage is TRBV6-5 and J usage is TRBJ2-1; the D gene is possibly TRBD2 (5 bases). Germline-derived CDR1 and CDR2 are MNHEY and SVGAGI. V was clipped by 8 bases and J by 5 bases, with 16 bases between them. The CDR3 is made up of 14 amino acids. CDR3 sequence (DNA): TGTGCCAGCGCTGCCGGGAATTTACACAATGAGCAGTTCTTC. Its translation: CASAAGNLHNEQFF.

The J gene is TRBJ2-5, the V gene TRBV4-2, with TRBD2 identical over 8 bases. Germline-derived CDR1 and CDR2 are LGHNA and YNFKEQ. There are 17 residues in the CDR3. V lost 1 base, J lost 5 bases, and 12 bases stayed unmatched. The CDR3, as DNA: TGTGCCAGCAGCCAAGGGGGAAGCGGGAGAATTGGGGAGACCCAGTACTTC. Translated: CASSQGGSGRIGETQYF.

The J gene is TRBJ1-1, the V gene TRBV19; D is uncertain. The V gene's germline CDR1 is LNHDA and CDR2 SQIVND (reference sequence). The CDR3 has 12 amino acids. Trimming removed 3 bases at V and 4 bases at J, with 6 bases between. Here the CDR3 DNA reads TGTGCCAGTAGTATGGTTAGCACTGAAGCTTTCTTT. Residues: CASSMVSTEAFF.

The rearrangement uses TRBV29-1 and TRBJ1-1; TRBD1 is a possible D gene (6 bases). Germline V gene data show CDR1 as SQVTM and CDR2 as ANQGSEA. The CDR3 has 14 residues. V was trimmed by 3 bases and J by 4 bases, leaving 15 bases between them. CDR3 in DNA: TGCAGCGTTGAGGGGGGGCGGGTGGCCACTGAAGCTTTCTTT. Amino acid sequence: CSVEGGRVATEAFF.

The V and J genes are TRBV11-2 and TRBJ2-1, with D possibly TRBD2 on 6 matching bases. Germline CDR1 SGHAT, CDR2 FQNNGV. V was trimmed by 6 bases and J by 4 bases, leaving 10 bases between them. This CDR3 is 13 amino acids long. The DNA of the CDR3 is TGTGCCAGCAGTGGGGGGAAATACAATGAGCAGTTCTTC. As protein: CASSGGKYNEQFF.

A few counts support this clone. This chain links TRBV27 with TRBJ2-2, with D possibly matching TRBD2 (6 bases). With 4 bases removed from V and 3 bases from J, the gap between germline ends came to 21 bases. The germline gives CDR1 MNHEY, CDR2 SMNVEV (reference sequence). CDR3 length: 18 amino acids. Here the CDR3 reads CASSYRGSRGAYTGELFF. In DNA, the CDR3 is TGTGCCAGCAGTTATAGGGGTTCGCGGGGAGCCTACACCGGGGAGCTGTTTTTT.

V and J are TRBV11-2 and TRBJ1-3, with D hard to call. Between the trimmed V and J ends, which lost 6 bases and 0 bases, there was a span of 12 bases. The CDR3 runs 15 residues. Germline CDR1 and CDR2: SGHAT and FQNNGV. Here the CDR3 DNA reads TGTGCCAGCAGTTTCGACGGGAGCTCTGGAAACACCATATATTTT. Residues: CASSFDGSSGNTIYF.

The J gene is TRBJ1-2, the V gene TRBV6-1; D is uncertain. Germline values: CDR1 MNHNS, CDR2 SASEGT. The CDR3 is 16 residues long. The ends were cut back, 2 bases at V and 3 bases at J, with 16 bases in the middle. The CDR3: CASSEFMRGVDYGYTF. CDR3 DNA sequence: TGTGCCAGCAGTGAATTTATGCGGGGAGTTGACTATGGCTACACCTTC.

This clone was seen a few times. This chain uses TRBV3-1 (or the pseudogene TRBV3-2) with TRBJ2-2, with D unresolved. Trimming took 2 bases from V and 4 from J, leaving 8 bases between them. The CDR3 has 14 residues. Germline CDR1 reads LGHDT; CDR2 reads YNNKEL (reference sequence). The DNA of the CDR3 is TGTGCCAGCAGCCAATATTTGGCCACCGGGGAGCTGTTTTTT. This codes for CASSQYLATGELFF.

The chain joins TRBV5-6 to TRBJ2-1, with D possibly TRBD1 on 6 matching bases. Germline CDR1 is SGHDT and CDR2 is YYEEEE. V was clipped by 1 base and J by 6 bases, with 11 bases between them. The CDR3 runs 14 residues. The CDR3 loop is CASSLSQGSNEQFF. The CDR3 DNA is TGTGCCAGCAGCTTGTCCCAGGGGAGCAATGAGCAGTTCTTC.

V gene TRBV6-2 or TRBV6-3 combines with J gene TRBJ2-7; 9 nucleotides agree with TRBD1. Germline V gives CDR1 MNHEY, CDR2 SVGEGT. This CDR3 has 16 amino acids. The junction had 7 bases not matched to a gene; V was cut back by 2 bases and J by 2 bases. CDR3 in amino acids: CASSYHARTGAYEQYF. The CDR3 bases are TGTGCCAGCAGTTACCACGCCAGGACAGGGGCCTACGAGCAGTACTTC.